These T cell receptor beta chains were read from a single sample in a study of PD-L1 blockade in urothelial cancer. Sequenced by immunoSEQ multiplex PCR; TCRdb stores in-frame clones only, minus some. The profile shows around 30,000 clones, around four fifths of them singletons. The source was PBMCs, collected around atezolizumab (anti-PD-L1) treatment. The receptors were sampled from an older man with urothelial cancer. Both conserved end residues are part of each CDR3. D genes are given only for firm matches. Size is stated for part of the rows, as once, few or many counts, or as a class when the clone is expanded.

V gene	D gene	J gene	clone size	CDR3 DNA	CDR3 protein
TRBV5-5	TRBD1	TRBJ1-5	NA	TGTGCCAGCAGCCCTAATGGGGACAGTCTAAGCAATCAGCCCCAGCATTTT	CASSPNGDSLSNQPQHF
TRBV7-9	NA	TRBJ2-7	NA	TGTGCCAGCAGCTCCGTGGGCGGGTCCTACGAGCAGTACTTC	CASSSVGGSYEQYF
TRBV6-5	NA	TRBJ1-1	NA	TGTGCCAGCAGTTACTCGGCGGGTTACACTGAAGCTTTCTTT	CASSYSAGYTEAFF
TRBV9	NA	TRBJ1-4	NA	TGTGCCAGCAGCGCGAGGATCGGGGGAACTAATGAAAAACTGTTTTTT	CASSARIGGTNEKLFF
TRBV15	TRBD1	TRBJ2-1	NA	TGTGCCACAAAACCGGGACAGGGGAGGCCCGGACTAGTTCCGAATGAGCAGTTCTTC	CATKPGQGRPGLVPNEQFF
TRBV7-9	NA	TRBJ1-4	medium-sized	TGTGCCAGCAGCTTAAGTCAGAACCTTAATGAAAAACTGTTTTTT	CASSLSQNLNEKLFF
TRBV4-3	TRBD2	TRBJ2-3	NA	TGCGCCAGCAGCCAAGAAGGACTAGCGGGAGCCGATACGCAGTATTTT	CASSQEGLAGADTQYF
TRBV19	TRBD2	TRBJ2-7	NA	TGTGCCAGTAGTATCCGACTAGCGGGAGTATCCGAGCAGTACTTC	CASSIRLAGVSEQYF
TRBV5-1	NA	TRBJ1-1	few	TGCGCCAGCAGCTTGTATCTCGGTGAAGCTTTCTTT	CASSLYLGEAFF
TRBV7-8	NA	TRBJ1-2	NA	TGTGCCAGCAGCTTTGGAGACGGCTACACCTTC	CASSFGDGYTF
TRBV4-2	TRBD2	TRBJ2-7	NA	TGTGCCAGCAGCCAAGTAACTACTGGCGGGGGCTCCTACGAGCAGTACTTC	CASSQVTTGGGSYEQYF
TRBV28	NA	TRBJ2-7	NA	TGTGCCAGCAGTCCCTCTATACAGGGGACTTCCTACGAGCAGTACTTC	CASSPSIQGTSYEQYF
TRBV19	NA	TRBJ1-3	NA	TGTGCCAGTAGCAATCGGGGGTTCGTGGACACCATATATTTT	CASSNRGFVDTIYF
TRBV2	NA	TRBJ1-1	NA	TGTGCCAGCAGTGTTGAGTACAGGGACACTGAAGCTTTCTTT	CASSVEYRDTEAFF
TRBV5-4	TRBD1	TRBJ1-4	NA	TGTGCCAGCAGCTTGTCGACAGGGCCTAATGAAAAACTGTTTTTT	CASSLSTGPNEKLFF
TRBV15	TRBD2	TRBJ2-2	NA	TGTGCCACCAGCAGAGATAGGGGAGGGCCGACCGGGGAGCTGTTTTTT	CATSRDRGGPTGELFF
TRBV19	NA	TRBJ1-4	NA	TGTGCCAGTAGTGAGGGGGCAACTAATGAAAAACTGTTTTTT	CASSEGATNEKLFF
TRBV5-1	NA	TRBJ2-3	once	TGCGCCAGCAGCTGGGACAAAAAAGATACGCAGTATTTT	CASSWDKKDTQYF
TRBV18	TRBD1	TRBJ2-7	NA	TGTGCCAGCTCCCCCCGACAGGGGGAGACCTACGAGCAGTACTTC	CASSPRQGETYEQYF
TRBV4-3	NA	TRBJ1-1	NA	TGCGCCAGCAGAAACCCCGGGACATTAAGTGAAGCTTTCTTT	CASRNPGTLSEAFF
TRBV5-1	TRBD2	TRBJ2-2	once	TGCGCCAGCAGCTTAGCGGGAGAGGTGACCGGGGAGCTGTTTTTT	CASSLAGEVTGELFF
TRBV7-8	TRBD1	TRBJ2-7	NA	TGTGCCAGCAGCCCACCTGCACACAGGGGAAACGAGCAGTACTTC	CASSPPAHRGNEQYF
TRBV19	TRBD2	TRBJ2-3	NA	TGTGCCAGTAGTGTAACTAGCGGGGTCACAGATACGCAGTATTTT	CASSVTSGVTDTQYF
TRBV21-1	NA	TRBJ2-7	NA	TGTGCCAGCAGCAAATATGCAGGTATGGGGGGTCCCTACGAGCAGTACTTC	CASSKYAGMGGPYEQYF
TRBV5-5	NA	TRBJ1-1	NA	TGTGCCAGCAGCTTGGGAGACACTCGCACTGAAGCTTTCTTT	CASSLGDTRTEAFF
TRBV5-4	NA	TRBJ2-5	NA	TGTGCCAGCAGCTTAACCCCTACGGGAGAGACCCAGTACTTC	CASSLTPTGETQYF
TRBV9	NA	TRBJ2-1	NA	TGTGCCAGCAGCATCTATTCTCCCCATGAGCAGTTCTTC	CASSIYSPHEQFF
TRBV11-3	NA	TRBJ2-1	NA	TGTGCCAGCAGCTTAGGGGGACTCGCCGGCGATGAGCAGTTCTTC	CASSLGGLAGDEQFF
TRBV10-3	TRBD1	TRBJ1-1	NA	TGTGCCATCAGTCCCGGGACAGGGAGGACGAACACTGAAGCTTTCTTT	CAISPGTGRTNTEAFF
TRBV9	TRBD1	TRBJ1-1	once	TGTGCCAGCAGCCAGACAGGGTCTGAAGCTTTCTTT	CASSQTGSEAFF
TRBV10-3	TRBD1	TRBJ2-5	NA	TGTGCCATCAGTGCTGGGGACAGGGTTAAGACCCAGTACTTC	CAISAGDRVKTQYF
TRBV28	NA	TRBJ2-1	NA	TGTGCCAGCCGCAGTATGTGGGCCCTCTACAATGAGCAGTTCTTC	CASRSMWALYNEQFF
TRBV29-1	TRBD1	TRBJ2-1	NA	TGCAGCGTTGAGGGTGACAGGGCCGGTGAGCAGTTCTTC	CSVEGDRAGEQFF
TRBV7-2	NA	TRBJ1-2	NA	TGTGCCAGCAGCTTAGGGGAGGGCAACTATGGCTACACCTTC	CASSLGEGNYGYTF
TRBV6-1	TRBD1	TRBJ1-5	NA	TGTGCCAGCAGTGGGCAGGGGGCAGGTCAGCCCCAGCATTTT	CASSGQGAGQPQHF
TRBV9	NA	TRBJ2-2	once	TGTGCCAGCAGCGTACAGGGGAAGAACACCGGGGAGCTGTTTTTT	CASSVQGKNTGELFF
TRBV11-1	NA	TRBJ2-5	NA	TGTGCCAGCAGCGAGGACTTGTCGCTTCAAGAGACCCAGTACTTC	CASSEDLSLQETQYF
TRBV2	NA	TRBJ1-5	NA	TGTGCCAGCAGTGAAGCGCGGGGGGGAGGTCAGCCCCAGCATTTT	CASSEARGGGQPQHF
TRBV2	TRBD2	TRBJ2-5	NA	TGTGCCAGCAGTGAAGCCCGCGGGGGGGGGACCCAGTACTTC	CASSEARGGGTQYF
TRBV2	NA	TRBJ1-1	NA	TGTGCCAGCAGTATGGCAGAGAACACTGAAGCTTTCTTT	CASSMAENTEAFF
TRBV9	TRBD1	TRBJ1-2	once	TGTGCCAGCAGCCCCCTCGGGACAGTCGTTTCCCATGGCTACACCTTC	CASSPLGTVVSHGYTF
TRBV11-2	NA	TRBJ2-5	NA	TGTGCCAGCAGCGTGGAGGGGACTGGGGCGGAGACCCAGTACTTC	CASSVEGTGAETQYF
TRBV19	TRBD1	TRBJ2-1	NA	TGTGCCAGTAGTTTCTGGACAGGGGGTATTGTGTCGAATGAGCAGTTCTTC	CASSFWTGGIVSNEQFF
TRBV28	NA	TRBJ1-5	NA	TGTGCCAGCACCGCGGGAGGGGCGAACAATCAGCCCCAGCATTTT	CASTAGGANNQPQHF
TRBV5-4	TRBD1	TRBJ2-7	few	TGTGCCAGCAGCCGAGGACAGGGAACCTACGAGCAGTACTTC	CASSRGQGTYEQYF
TRBV4-3	TRBD2	TRBJ2-7	NA	TGCGCCAGCAGCCAAGCGCTTGCGGGAGCCTACGAGCAGTACTTC	CASSQALAGAYEQYF
TRBV19	NA	TRBJ2-3	NA	TGTGCCAGTAGTATAGTCACCCAAGCCCCCACAGATACGCAGTATTTT	CASSIVTQAPTDTQYF
TRBV5-6	TRBD1	TRBJ1-2	NA	TGTGCCAGCAGCTCGGGACAGGTCTATGGCTACACCTTC	CASSSGQVYGYTF
TRBV7-3	NA	TRBJ2-1	NA	TGTGCCAGCAGCCGGGCGGCCCGGGGGGAGCAGTTCTTC	CASSRAARGEQFF
TRBV18	TRBD1	TRBJ2-7	NA	TGTGCCAGCTCATCCCTCGGGACAGGGGCGGGCGAGCAGTACTTC	CASSSLGTGAGEQYF
TRBV5-8	TRBD1	TRBJ2-7	NA	TGTGCCAGCAGCTTCACTGGGACAGTCTCCTACGAGCAGTACTTC	CASSFTGTVSYEQYF
TRBV2	NA	TRBJ1-1	NA	TGTGCCAGCAGTGTACGGTTCACTGAAGCTTTCTTT	CASSVRFTEAFF
TRBV20-1	NA	TRBJ2-3	NA	TGCAGTGCTAGATTCGCGGATACGCAGTATTTT	CSARFADTQYF
TRBV5-1	TRBD1	TRBJ2-3	once	TGCGCCAGCACGGGGACAGGGGAAGATACGCAGTATTTT	CASTGTGEDTQYF
TRBV18	TRBD1	TRBJ2-1	NA	TGTGCCAGCTCGATACAGGGGGGTCAGTACAATGAGCAGTTCTTC	CASSIQGGQYNEQFF
TRBV29-1	NA	TRBJ1-1	NA	TGCAGCGCCCTCAGGGACACTGAAGCTTTCTTT	CSALRDTEAFF